The 14 T cell receptor beta chains given below trace back to one sample, sequenced in a study of blood T cell repertoires in COVID-19. Here immunoSEQ multiplex PCR was the method, and the copy in TCRdb shows in-frame clones only, minus some. The sample has about 410,000 clones; about nine tenths are singletons. The sample consisted of peripheral blood. These receptors came from a young woman with active or convalescent COVID-19.

The chain employs TRBV24-1 and TRBJ2-1; TRBD2 agrees at 7 bases. Looked up from germline, CDR1 is KGHDR and CDR2 is SFDVKD. J was trimmed by 6 bases and V by 3 bases; bases with no gene match: 4. The CDR3 sequence is 14 residues long. DNA for the CDR3: TGTGCCACCAGTGATAGCGGGGTTAGCAATGAGCAGTTCTTC. This encodes CATSDSGVSNEQFF.

This clone appeared once. The chain uses TRBV7-9 and TRBJ1-4; 8 bases align to TRBD1. The J segment lost 7 bases and the V segment lost 6 bases, leaving 10 bases of the junction unmatched. The CDR3 covers 15 residues. The germline V gene has CDR1 SEHNR and CDR2 FQNEAQ (reference sequence). The CDR3 DNA follows: TGTGCCAGCAGTCTTGGACAGGGAGGGACTGAAAAACTGTTTTTT. Protein: CASSLGQGGTEKLFF.

V and J are TRBV18 and TRBJ2-7; 7 bases are shared with TRBD1. The V gene's germline CDR1 is KGHSH and CDR2 LQKENI. The CDR3 covers 17 residues. V shed 3 bases and J 3 bases; nucleotides not matched to a gene: 14. The CDR3 DNA is TGTGCCAGCTCACCGGTCGGTCTTGGGGCAGGGGGCTACGAGCAGTACTTC. Residues: CASSPVGLGAGGYEQYF.

This chain connects TRBV4-2 to TRBJ1-2; 8 bases are a match to TRBD1. With V trimmed by 1 base and J by 4 bases, 8 bases remained unmatched. This CDR3 comprises 16 residues. From germline, CDR1 is LGHNA and CDR2 YNFKEQ. CDR3 DNA sequence: TGTGCCAGCAGCCAAGTCACACAGGGGGAGATCTATGGCTACACCTTC. This sequence encodes CASSQVTQGEIYGYTF.

The chain is built from TRBV27 and TRBJ1-5, with TRBD1 identical over 7 bases. This CDR3 region has 14 residues. The J segment lost 7 bases and the V segment lost 5 bases, leaving 8 bases of the junction unmatched. Looked up from germline, CDR1 is MNHEY and CDR2 is SMNVEV (reference sequence). CDR3 loop: CASSPRAGGQPQHF. The CDR3 nucleotides are TGTGCCAGCAGTCCCCGGGCAGGGGGGCAGCCCCAGCATTTT.

The V gene is TRBV4-1, the J gene TRBJ1-1; D gene unclear. The V end was cut by 0 bases, the J end by 6 bases, with 11 bases between. The V gene's germline CDR1 is MGHRA and CDR2 YSYEKL. The CDR3 loop spans 14 amino acids. In DNA form, the CDR3 reads TGCGCCAGCAGCCAAGAACGGATCGGGTCTGAAGCTTTCTTT. This sequence encodes CASSQERIGSEAFF.

The sample holds a few counts of this clone. This chain connects TRBV2 to TRBJ2-2; D is possibly TRBD1 (6 bases). Germline assignment: CDR1 SNHLY and CDR2 FYNNEI. The CDR3 has 13 residues. The V end was cut by 8 bases, the J end by 4 bases, with 11 bases between. The CDR3 DNA is TGTGCCAGCTCGTGGGGGCGCACCGGGGAGCTGTTTTTT. Translated, it gives CASSWGRTGELFF.

This clone was detected once. The chain recombines TRBV27 with TRBJ1-1; no definite D call. Deletions cut 4 bases from V and 2 bases from J, with 8 bases between. The CDR3 sequence is 13 residues long. Looked up from germline, CDR1 is MNHEY and CDR2 is SMNVEV (reference sequence). The CDR3 region is CASSYSVNTEAFF. The CDR3 region has the DNA TGTGCCAGCAGTTATTCAGTAAACACTGAAGCTTTCTTT.

The chain employs TRBV10-1 and TRBJ2-3; D is uncertain. Between the trimmed V and J ends, which lost 0 bases and 4 bases, there was a span of 8 bases. The CDR3 covers 14 residues. CDR1 is WNHNN and CDR2 is SYGVQD in the germline V gene (reference sequence). The CDR3 sequence is CASSESSEADTQYF. The CDR3 DNA reads TGCGCCAGCAGTGAGTCCTCAGAAGCAGATACGCAGTATTTT.

The chain has TRBV5-1 and TRBJ2-1; 13 nucleotides line up with TRBD2. The V gene end was trimmed by 3 bases and the J gene end by 3 bases; junction bases not matched to a gene: 3. The V gene's germline CDR1 is SGHRS and CDR2 YFSETQ. The CDR3 contains 16 residues. CDR3 amino acids: CASSYGLAGDYNEQFF. For the CDR3, the DNA is TGCGCCAGCAGCTACGGACTAGCGGGAGACTACAATGAGCAGTTCTTC.

The gene calls are TRBV18 and TRBJ1-1, with D perhaps matching TRBD1 (5 bases). This CDR3 spans 16 amino acids. Germline CDR1 reads KGHSH; CDR2 reads LQKENI. The V end was cut by 3 bases, the J end by 4 bases, with 18 bases between. CDR3 loop: CASSPREGTVGTEAFF. The CDR3 DNA reads TGTGCCAGCTCACCTCGGGAGGGGACGGTAGGCACTGAAGCTTTCTTT.

The V gene is TRBV29-1, the J gene TRBJ2-3; D unclear. The CDR3 is made up of 14 amino acids. Germline assignment: CDR1 SQVTM and CDR2 ANQGSEA. Deletions cut 6 bases from V and 0 bases from J, with 13 bases between. CDR3 nucleotide sequence: TGCAGCGTACCCCCGGCGGATAGCACAGATACGCAGTATTTT. Protein: CSVPPADSTDTQYF.

This sequence joins TRBV18 and TRBJ2-1; 10 bases align to TRBD2. This CDR3 has 15 amino acids. The germline gives CDR1 KGHSH, CDR2 LQKENI. J was trimmed by 7 bases and V by 6 bases; bases with no gene match: 9. DNA of the CDR3: TGTGCCAGCTCCCTAGCGGGAGTTGAGAAAAATGAGCAGTTCTTC. Its translation is CASSLAGVEKNEQFF.

CDR3 sequence: CASRVANEQFF. The CDR3 DNA is TGTGCCAGCAGGGTAGCGAATGAGCAGTTCTTC. The genes are TRBV2 and TRBJ2-1; D is perhaps TRBD2 (5 bases). CDR1 SNHLY and CDR2 FYNNEI come from the germline V gene. With 6 bases removed from V and 7 bases from J, the gap between germline ends came to 7 bases. The CDR3 sequence is 11 residues long.